This paragraph covers one T cell receptor beta chain sequence. This record belongs to a study of cytomegalovirus exposure and HLA in healthy donors. Primers included in the PCR were 60 Vbeta and 13 Jbeta primers. Data came from immunoSEQ multiplex PCR; TCRdb stores just in-frame clones and leaves some out. The top ten hold about 4% of the sample, which has over 150,000 clones, just over 75% seen once. The germline V gene has CDR1 LNHDA and CDR2 SQIVND (reference sequence). V was trimmed by 1 base and J by 6 bases, leaving 9 bases between them. This CDR3 is built from 13 residues. This TCR was sampled from a woman aged 55 to 70 in good health and CMV-seropositive. Sequencing was performed on PBMCs. This chain uses TRBV19 with TRBJ2-5, with D perhaps TRBD1 (5 bases). CDR3 nucleotides: TGTGCCAGTAGTATAGGGCAGGGAAAGACCCAGTACTTC. Protein sequence: CASSIGQGKTQYF.